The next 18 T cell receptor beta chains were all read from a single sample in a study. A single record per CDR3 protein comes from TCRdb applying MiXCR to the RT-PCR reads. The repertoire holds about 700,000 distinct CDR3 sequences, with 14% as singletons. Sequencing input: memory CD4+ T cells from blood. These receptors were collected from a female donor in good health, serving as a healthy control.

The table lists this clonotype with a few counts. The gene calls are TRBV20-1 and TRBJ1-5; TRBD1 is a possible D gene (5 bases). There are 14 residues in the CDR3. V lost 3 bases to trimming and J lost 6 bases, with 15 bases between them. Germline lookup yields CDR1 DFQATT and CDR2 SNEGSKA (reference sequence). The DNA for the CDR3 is TGCAGTGCTAGCTGGGGGTGGGAGGGTCAGCCCCAGCATTTT. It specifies CSASWGWEGQPQHF.

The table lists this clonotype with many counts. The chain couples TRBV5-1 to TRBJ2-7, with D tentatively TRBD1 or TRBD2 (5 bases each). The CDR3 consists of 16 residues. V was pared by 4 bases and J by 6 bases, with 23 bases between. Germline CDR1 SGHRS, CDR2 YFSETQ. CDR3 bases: TGCGCCAGCAGCCTTTCCTCGGACTGGGGGATCGCCGAGCAGTACTTC. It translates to CASSLSSDWGIAEQYF.

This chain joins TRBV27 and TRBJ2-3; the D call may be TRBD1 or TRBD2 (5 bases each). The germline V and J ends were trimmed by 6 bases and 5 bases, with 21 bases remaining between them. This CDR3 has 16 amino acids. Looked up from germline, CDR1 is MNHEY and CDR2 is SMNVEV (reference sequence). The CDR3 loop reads CASRSGAGDKRDTQYF. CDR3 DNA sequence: TGTGCCAGCAGATCTGGGGCGGGTGACAAGAGAGATACGCAGTATTTT.

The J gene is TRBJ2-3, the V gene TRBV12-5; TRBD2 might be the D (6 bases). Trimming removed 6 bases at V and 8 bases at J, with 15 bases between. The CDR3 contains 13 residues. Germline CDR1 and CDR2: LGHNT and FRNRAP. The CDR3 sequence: CASGASQGGTQYF. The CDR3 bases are TGTGCTAGTGGCGCGTCTCAGGGAGGTACGCAGTATTTT.

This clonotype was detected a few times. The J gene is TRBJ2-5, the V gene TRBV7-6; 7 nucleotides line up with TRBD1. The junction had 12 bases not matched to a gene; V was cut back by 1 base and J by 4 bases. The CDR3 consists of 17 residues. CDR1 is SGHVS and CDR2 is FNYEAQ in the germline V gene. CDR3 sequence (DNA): TGTGCCAGCAGCTTAGGCCCTGGGACAGCCCGCGGAGAGACCCAGTACTTC. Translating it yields CASSLGPGTARGETQYF. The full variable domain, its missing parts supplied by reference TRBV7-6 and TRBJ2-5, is GAGVSQSPRYKVTKRGQDVALRCDPISGHVSLYWYRQALGQGPEFLTYFNYEAQQDKSGLPNDRFSAERPEGSISTLTIQRTEQRDSAMYRCASSLGPGTARGETQYFGPGTRLLVL.

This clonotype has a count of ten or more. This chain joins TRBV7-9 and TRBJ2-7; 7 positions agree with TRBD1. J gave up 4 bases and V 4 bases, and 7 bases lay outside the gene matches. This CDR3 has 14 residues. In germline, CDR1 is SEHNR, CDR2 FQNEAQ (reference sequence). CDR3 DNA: TGTGCCAGCAGCTCCGACAGGGCAGGGTACGAGCAGTACTTC. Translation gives CASSSDRAGYEQYF.

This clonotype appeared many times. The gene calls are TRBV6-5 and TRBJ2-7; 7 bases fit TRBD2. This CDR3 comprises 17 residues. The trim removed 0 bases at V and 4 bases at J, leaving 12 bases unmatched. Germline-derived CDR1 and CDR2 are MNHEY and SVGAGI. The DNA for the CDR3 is TGTGCCAGCAGTTACTCTTGGGGGAGGGACTCCCGTTACGAGCAGTACTTC. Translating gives CASSYSWGRDSRYEQYF.

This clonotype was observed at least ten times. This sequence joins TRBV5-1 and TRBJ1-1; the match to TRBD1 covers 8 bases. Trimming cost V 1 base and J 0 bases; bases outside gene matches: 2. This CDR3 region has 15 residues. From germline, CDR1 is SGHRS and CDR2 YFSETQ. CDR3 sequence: CASSLNRGMNTEAFF. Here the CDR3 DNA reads TGCGCCAGCAGCTTGAACAGGGGGATGAACACTGAAGCTTTCTTT. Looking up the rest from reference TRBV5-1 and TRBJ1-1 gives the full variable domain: KAGVTQTPRYLIKTRGQQVTLSCSPISGHRSVSWYQQTPGQGLQFLFEYFSETQRNKGNFPGRFSGRQFSNSRSEMNVSTLELGDSALYLCASSLNRGMNTEAFFGQGTRLTVV.

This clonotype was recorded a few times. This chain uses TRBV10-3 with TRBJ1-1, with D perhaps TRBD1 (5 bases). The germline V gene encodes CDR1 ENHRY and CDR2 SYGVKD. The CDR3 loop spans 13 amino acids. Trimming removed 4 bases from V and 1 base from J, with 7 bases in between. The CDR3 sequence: CAISGQRNTEAFF. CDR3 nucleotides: TGTGCCATCAGTGGACAGCGGAACACTGAAGCTTTCTTT.

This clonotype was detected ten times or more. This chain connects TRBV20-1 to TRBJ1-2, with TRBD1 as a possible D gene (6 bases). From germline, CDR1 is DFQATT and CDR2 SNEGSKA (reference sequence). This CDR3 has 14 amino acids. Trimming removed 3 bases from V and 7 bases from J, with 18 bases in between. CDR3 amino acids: CSASPRGRGGGYTF. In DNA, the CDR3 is TGCAGTGCTAGCCCCAGGGGACGCGGGGGTGGCTACACCTTC.

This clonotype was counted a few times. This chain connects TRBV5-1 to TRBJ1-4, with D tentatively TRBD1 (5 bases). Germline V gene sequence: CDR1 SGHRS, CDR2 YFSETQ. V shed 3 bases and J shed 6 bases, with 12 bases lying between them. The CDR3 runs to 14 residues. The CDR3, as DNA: TGCGCCAGCAGCTCCGGGGCCTCAGATGAAAAACTGTTTTTT. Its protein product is CASSSGASDEKLFF.

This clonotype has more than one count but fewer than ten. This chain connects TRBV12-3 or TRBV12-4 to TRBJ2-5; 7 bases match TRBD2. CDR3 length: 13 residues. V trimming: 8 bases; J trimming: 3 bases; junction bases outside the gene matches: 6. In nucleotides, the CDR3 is TGTGCCAGCCGGGGGACTAACGAAGAGACCCAGTACTTC. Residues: CASRGTNEETQYF.

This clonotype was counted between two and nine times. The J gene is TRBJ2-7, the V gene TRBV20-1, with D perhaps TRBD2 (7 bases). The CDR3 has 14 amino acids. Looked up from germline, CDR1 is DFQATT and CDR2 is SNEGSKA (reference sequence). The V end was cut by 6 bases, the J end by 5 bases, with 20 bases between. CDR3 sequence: CSALEGGAVHEQYF. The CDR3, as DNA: TGCAGTGCCCTGGAGGGGGGGGCGGTCCACGAGCAGTACTTC.

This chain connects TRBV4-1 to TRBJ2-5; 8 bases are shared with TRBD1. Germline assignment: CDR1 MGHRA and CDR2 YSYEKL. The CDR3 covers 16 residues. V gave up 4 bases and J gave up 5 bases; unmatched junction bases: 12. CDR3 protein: CASSPQGAQGFETQYF. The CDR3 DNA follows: TGCGCCAGCAGCCCTCAGGGGGCGCAGGGGTTCGAGACCCAGTACTTC.

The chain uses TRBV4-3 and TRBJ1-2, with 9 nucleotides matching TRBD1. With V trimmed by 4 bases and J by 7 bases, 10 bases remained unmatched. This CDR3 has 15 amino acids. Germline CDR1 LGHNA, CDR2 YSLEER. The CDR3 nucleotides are TGCGCCAGCAGCCTCGGGACAGGGCCAGAGGGTGGCTACACCTTC. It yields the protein CASSLGTGPEGGYTF.

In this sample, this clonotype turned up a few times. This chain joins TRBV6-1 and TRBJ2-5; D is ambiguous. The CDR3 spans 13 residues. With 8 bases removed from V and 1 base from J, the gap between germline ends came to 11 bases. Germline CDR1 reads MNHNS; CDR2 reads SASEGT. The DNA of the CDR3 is TGTGCCAGCCCCCGGACCCCCCAAGAGACCCAGTACTTC. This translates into CASPRTPQETQYF.

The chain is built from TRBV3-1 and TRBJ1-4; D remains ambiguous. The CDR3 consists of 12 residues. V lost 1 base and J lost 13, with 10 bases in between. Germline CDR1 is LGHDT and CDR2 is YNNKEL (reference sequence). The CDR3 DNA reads TGTGCCAGCAGCCAAGGAACAACGGGACTGTTTTTT. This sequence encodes CASSQGTTGLFF. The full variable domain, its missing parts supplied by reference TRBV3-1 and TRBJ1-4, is DTAVSQTPKYLVTQMGNDKSIKCEQNLGHDTMYWYKQDSKKFLKIMFSYNNKELIINETVPNRFSPKSPDKAHLNLHINSLELGDSAVYFCASSQGTTGLFFGSGTQLSVL.

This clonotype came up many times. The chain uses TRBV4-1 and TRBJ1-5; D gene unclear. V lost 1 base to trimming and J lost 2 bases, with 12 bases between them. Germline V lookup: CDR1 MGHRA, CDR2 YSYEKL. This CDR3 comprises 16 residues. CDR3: CASSQGQKGGNQPQHF. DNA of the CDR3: TGCGCCAGCAGCCAAGGGCAGAAGGGTGGCAATCAGCCCCAGCATTTT.